This entry features one T cell receptor beta chain sequence. No antigen is known for it. This specimen comes from a study of post-analysis software for immune sequencing data. Study-wide results and caveats: Normalized Chao1 diversity in multiple sclerosis patients fell significantly below that of controls. The five TRBV segments detected at higher frequency in patients than in controls included TRBV5-6, TRBV5-1 and TRBV20-1.

V lost 5 bases, J lost 6 bases, and 6 bases stayed unmatched. There are 15 residues in the CDR3. The germline V gene has CDR1 SGHRS and CDR2 YFSETQ. Unique molecular identifiers featured in each of the TCR beta cDNA libraries. TCRdb reprocessed the PCR reads with MiXCR, giving one entry per CDR3 protein. This table holds around 710,000 distinct CDR3 sequences, around 45% found once. J is TRBJ2-1 and V is TRBV5-1; 12 bases match TRBD2. Sequenced: blood. The sequence derives from a girl under 18 with multiple sclerosis. The DNA for the CDR3 is TGCGCCAGCAGGGAGGGACTAGCGGGTCGCAATGAGCAGTTCTTC. Translation gives CASREGLAGRNEQFF.